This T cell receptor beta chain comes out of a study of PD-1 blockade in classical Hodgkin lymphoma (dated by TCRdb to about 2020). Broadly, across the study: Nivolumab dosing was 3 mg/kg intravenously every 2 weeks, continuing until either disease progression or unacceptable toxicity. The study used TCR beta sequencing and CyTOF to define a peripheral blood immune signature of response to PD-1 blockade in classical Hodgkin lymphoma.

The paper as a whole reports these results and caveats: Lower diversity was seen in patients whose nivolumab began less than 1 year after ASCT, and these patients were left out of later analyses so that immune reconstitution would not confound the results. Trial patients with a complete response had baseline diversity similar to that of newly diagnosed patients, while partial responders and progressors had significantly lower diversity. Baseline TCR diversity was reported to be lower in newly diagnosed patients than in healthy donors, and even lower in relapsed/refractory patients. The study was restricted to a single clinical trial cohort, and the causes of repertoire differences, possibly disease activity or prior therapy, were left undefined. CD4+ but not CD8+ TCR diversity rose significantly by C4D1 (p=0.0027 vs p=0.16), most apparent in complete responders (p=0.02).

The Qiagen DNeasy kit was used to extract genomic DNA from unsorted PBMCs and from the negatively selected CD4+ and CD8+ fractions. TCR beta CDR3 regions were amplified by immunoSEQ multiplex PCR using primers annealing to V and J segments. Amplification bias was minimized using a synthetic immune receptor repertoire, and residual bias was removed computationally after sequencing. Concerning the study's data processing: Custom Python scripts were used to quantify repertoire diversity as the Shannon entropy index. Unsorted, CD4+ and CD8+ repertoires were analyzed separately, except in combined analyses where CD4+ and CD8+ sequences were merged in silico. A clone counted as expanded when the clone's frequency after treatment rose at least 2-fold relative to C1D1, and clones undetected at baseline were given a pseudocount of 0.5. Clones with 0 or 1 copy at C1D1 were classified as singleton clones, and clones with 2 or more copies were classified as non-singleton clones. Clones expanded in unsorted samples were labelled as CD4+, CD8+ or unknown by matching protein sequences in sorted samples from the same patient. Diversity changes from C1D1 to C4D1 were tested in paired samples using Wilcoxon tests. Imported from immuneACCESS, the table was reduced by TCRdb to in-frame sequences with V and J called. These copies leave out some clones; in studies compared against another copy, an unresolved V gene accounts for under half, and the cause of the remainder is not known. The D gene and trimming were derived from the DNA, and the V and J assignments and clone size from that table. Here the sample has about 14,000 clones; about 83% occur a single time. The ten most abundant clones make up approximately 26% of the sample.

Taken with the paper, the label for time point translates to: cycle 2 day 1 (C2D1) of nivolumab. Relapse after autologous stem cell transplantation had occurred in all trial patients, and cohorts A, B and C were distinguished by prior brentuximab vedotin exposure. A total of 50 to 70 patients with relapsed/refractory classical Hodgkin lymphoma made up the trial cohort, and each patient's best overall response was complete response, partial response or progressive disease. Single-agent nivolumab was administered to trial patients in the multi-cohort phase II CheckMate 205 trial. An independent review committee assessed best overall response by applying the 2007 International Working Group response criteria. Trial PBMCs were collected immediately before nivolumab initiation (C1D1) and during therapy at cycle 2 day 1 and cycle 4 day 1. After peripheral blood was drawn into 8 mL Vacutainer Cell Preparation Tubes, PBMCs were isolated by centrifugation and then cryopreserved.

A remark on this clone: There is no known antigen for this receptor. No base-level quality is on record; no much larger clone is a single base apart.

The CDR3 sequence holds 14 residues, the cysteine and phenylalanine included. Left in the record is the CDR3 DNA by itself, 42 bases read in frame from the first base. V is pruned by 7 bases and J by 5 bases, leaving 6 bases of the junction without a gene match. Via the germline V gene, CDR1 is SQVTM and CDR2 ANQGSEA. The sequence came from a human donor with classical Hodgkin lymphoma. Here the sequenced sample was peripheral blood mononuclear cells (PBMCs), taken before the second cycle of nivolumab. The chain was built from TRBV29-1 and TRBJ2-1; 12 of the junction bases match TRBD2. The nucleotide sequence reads TGCAGCGCTGCTAGCGGGGGGGCCCACAATGAGCAGTTCTTC. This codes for CSAASGGAHNEQFF.